This is a list of T cell receptor beta chains from one sample in a study of OX40 agonist ivuxolimab in advanced cancers. Method: immunoSEQ multiplex PCR; TCRdb's copy keeps in-frame clones and lacks some. The table lists approximately 35,000 clones, 74% of them singletons. The sample here was CD4+ or CD8+ T cells sorted from blood, taken in a trial of the OX40 agonist ivuxolimab. These receptors were collected from an adult with an advanced solid tumor such as melanoma, head and neck, liver or kidney cancer. Both conserved end residues are part of each CDR3. A D gene is named only where the DNA matches it firmly. The size of a clone is reported for some rows only, either as once, few or many, or as a class for expanded clones.

clone_size,v_call,d_call,j_call,cdr3_aa,cdr3_nt
few,TRBV10-1,.,TRBJ2-2,CASSKDGAGGELFF,TGCGCCAGCAGTAAGGACGGTGCGGGCGGGGAGCTGTTTTTT
.,TRBV23-1,TRBD1,TRBJ2-6,CASSLRDRESGANVLTF,TGCGCCAGCAGTCTCCGGGACAGGGAATCTGGGGCCAACGTCCTGACTTTC
.,TRBV4-2,.,TRBJ1-6,CASSRRQDNSPLHF,TGTGCCAGCAGCCGGCGACAGGATAATTCACCCCTCCACTTT
.,TRBV18,TRBD1,TRBJ1-2,CASSLGQGNYGYTF,TGTGCCAGCTCACTAGGACAGGGGAACTATGGCTACACCTTC
once,TRBV4-1,.,TRBJ1-1,CASSQDRWSRPAFF,TGCGCCAGCAGCCAAGATAGGTGGAGCAGGCCGGCTTTCTTT
.,TRBV11-2,TRBD1,TRBJ1-6,CASSQGVNSPLHF,TGTGCCAGCTCACAGGGGGTTAATTCACCCCTCCACTTT
.,TRBV7-8,TRBD1,TRBJ2-7,CASAQSGQGYEQYF,TGTGCCAGCGCCCAAAGCGGACAGGGCTACGAGCAGTACTTC
few,TRBV7-9,.,TRBJ1-1,CASSLLGLHTEAFF,TGTGCCAGCAGCCTCCTGGGACTGCACACTGAAGCTTTCTTT
.,TRBV10-3,.,TRBJ1-2,CAISEREDGYTF,TGTGCCATCAGTGAGCGGGAGGACGGCTACACCTTC
.,TRBV6-1,.,TRBJ1-5,CASAGAGNQPQHF,TGTGCCAGCGCTGGGGCAGGGAATCAGCCCCAGCATTTT
.,TRBV10-1,.,TRBJ1-5,CASRTGGSQPQHF,TGCGCCAGCCGCACGGGGGGGAGTCAGCCCCAGCATTTT
.,TRBV7-2,.,TRBJ1-5,CASSLYRDSQPQHF,TGTGCCAGCAGCTTATATCGTGACAGTCAGCCCCAGCATTTT
.,TRBV9,.,TRBJ2-1,CASSAPGLGYEQFF,TGTGCCAGCAGCGCGCCCGGGCTGGGGTATGAGCAGTTCTTC
.,TRBV23-1,.,TRBJ1-1,CASPEGPPMNTEAFF,TGCGCCAGCCCGGAGGGGCCCCCCATGAACACTGAAGCTTTCTTT
.,TRBV9,.,TRBJ2-6,CASSPLSRGPDSGANVLTF,TGTGCCAGCAGCCCCTTAAGTAGGGGACCGGACTCTGGGGCCAACGTCCTGACTTTC
.,TRBV9,TRBD1,TRBJ2-7,CASSVSGQVHEQYF,TGTGCCAGCAGCGTCTCGGGACAGGTCCACGAGCAGTACTTC
.,TRBV5-4,.,TRBJ2-3,CASSLHESDTQYF,TGTGCCAGCAGCCTGCATGAATCAGATACGCAGTATTTT
.,TRBV15,.,TRBJ1-5,CATRNTGRKLDQPQHF,TGTGCCACCAGGAACACAGGTAGGAAGTTGGATCAGCCCCAGCATTTT
.,TRBV7-9,.,TRBJ2-1,CASSSPGLGAYNEQFF,TGTGCCAGCAGCTCGCCGGGACTCGGGGCCTACAATGAGCAGTTCTTC
.,TRBV6-6,.,TRBJ1-2,CASSLWGTGGYTF,TGTGCCAGCAGCCTCTGGGGAACGGGGGGCTACACCTTC
.,TRBV4-1,.,TRBJ1-4,CASSHGTNNRDEKLFF,TGCGCCAGCAGCCACGGCACCAATAACAGGGATGAAAAACTGTTTTTT
.,TRBV6-5,TRBD1,TRBJ1-2,CASYQTGMATF,TGTGCCAGTTACCAGACAGGGATGGCCACCTTC
few,TRBV6-4,.,TRBJ1-5,CASSDRRVLRNQPQHF,TGTGCCAGCAGTGACAGGAGGGTTTTAAGGAATCAGCCCCAGCATTTT
.,TRBV9,TRBD1,TRBJ1-2,CASSVGGTVNSDYGYTF,TGTGCCAGCAGCGTAGGAGGGACAGTAAATTCCGACTATGGCTACACCTTC
.,TRBV5-4,.,TRBJ2-1,CASSFLGPYNEQFF,TGTGCCAGCAGCTTTCTGGGGCCCTACAATGAGCAGTTCTTC
once,TRBV30,.,TRBJ1-1,CAWTPPGGRAAFF,TGTGCCTGGACCCCCCCCGGGGGGCGTGCAGCTTTCTTT
.,TRBV7-9,.,TRBJ1-2,CASSLARNYGYTF,TGTGCCAGCAGCTTAGCCAGGAACTATGGCTACACCTTC
.,TRBV29-1,.,TRBJ2-2,CSVAGVRELFF,TGCAGCGTTGCGGGGGTCCGGGAGCTGTTTTTT
.,TRBV5-1,.,TRBJ2-5,CASSSRLISGETQYF,TGCGCCAGCAGCTCCCGACTAATTTCAGGAGAGACCCAGTACTTC
few,TRBV6-1,.,TRBJ1-3,CAPGEGRTNTIYF,TGTGCCCCAGGGGAGGGGCGGACAAACACCATATATTTT
.,TRBV30,TRBD1,TRBJ1-4,CAWSPGQGHAGEKLFF,TGTGCCTGGAGTCCAGGACAGGGGCACGCCGGCGAAAAACTGTTTTTT
.,TRBV11-2,.,TRBJ1-2,CASSYGQAYGYTF,TGTGCCAGCAGTTATGGACAAGCCTATGGCTACACCTTC
few,TRBV27,TRBD1,TRBJ1-1,CASSKNGQGPRVTEAFF,TGTGCCAGCAGCAAAAACGGACAGGGGCCAAGGGTGACTGAAGCTTTCTTT
few,TRBV21-1,.,TRBJ1-5,CASSKIRVVGNQPQHF,TGTGCCAGCAGCAAAATCCGCGTCGTTGGTAATCAGCCCCAGCATTTT
.,TRBV19,.,TRBJ1-1,CASSIKVKGRTEAFF,TGTGCCAGTAGTATAAAGGTGAAGGGGCGCACTGAAGCTTTCTTT
.,TRBV28,TRBD2,TRBJ2-5,CASSSPAGGQETQYF,TGTGCCAGCAGTTCCCCAGCGGGGGGGCAAGAGACCCAGTACTTC
few,TRBV6-5,TRBD1,TRBJ2-1,CASRGQLYNEQFF,TGTGCCAGCAGGGGACAGCTATACAATGAGCAGTTCTTC
.,TRBV2,.,TRBJ2-6,CASSGVSGANVLTF,TGTGCCAGCAGTGGGGTCTCTGGGGCCAACGTCCTGACTTTC
few,TRBV30,.,TRBJ2-6,CAWTQAGANVLTF,TGTGCCTGGACCCAGGCTGGGGCCAACGTCCTGACTTTC
.,TRBV7-7,.,TRBJ2-3,CASSPREEGVQYF,TGTGCCAGCAGCCCCCGAGAGGAGGGGGTGCAGTATTTT
.,TRBV6-1,.,TRBJ1-5,CASSQGVVPNQPQHF,TGTGCCAGCAGCCAAGGGGTAGTCCCTAATCAGCCCCAGCATTTT
.,TRBV6-4,TRBD1,TRBJ1-5,CASSETGQGGQPQHF,TGTGCCAGCAGTGAAACGGGACAGGGCGGTCAGCCCCAGCATTTT
once,TRBV5-1,TRBD1,TRBJ2-7,CASRRTGVENEQYF,TGCGCCAGCAGGCGGACAGGGGTTGAAAACGAGCAGTACTTC
few,TRBV27,TRBD1,TRBJ1-6,CASTGQGSSPLHF,TGTGCCAGCACAGGACAGGGAAGTTCACCCCTCCACTTT
.,TRBV7-2,.,TRBJ2-3,CASSLGGLIDTQYF,TGTGCCAGCAGCTTAGGGGGGCTGATAGATACGCAGTATTTT
.,TRBV5-1,TRBD1,TRBJ1-1,CASSLGGRITEAFF,TGCGCCAGCAGCTTAGGGGGCAGGATAACTGAAGCTTTCTTT
.,TRBV12-5,.,TRBJ1-3,CASGPSGGSGNTIYF,TGTGCTAGTGGCCCCTCGGGGGGCTCTGGAAACACCATATATTTT
.,TRBV2,.,TRBJ2-3,CASSPDRGGGTQYF,TGTGCCAGCAGTCCCGATAGAGGGGGGGGTACGCAGTATTTT
.,TRBV5-6,.,TRBJ2-3,CASSQLAKSSTDTQYF,TGTGCCAGCAGCCAACTAGCAAAATCTAGCACAGATACGCAGTATTTT
.,TRBV18,.,TRBJ2-7,CASSRDTLEQYF,TGTGCCAGCTCTCGGGACACCCTCGAGCAGTACTTC
.,TRBV5-1,.,TRBJ2-1,CASSLVGYEQFF,TGCGCCAGCAGCTTGGTAGGGTATGAGCAGTTCTTC
.,TRBV7-8,.,TRBJ2-2,CASSLGGRSGELFF,TGTGCCAGCAGCTTAGGAGGGAGATCCGGGGAGCTGTTTTTT
.,TRBV27,.,TRBJ1-2,CAIPVGGSEYYGYTF,TGTGCCATCCCGGTGGGGGGGTCGGAGTACTATGGCTACACCTTC
.,TRBV14,.,TRBJ1-6,CASSFVQNNSPLHF,TGTGCCAGCAGTTTTGTACAGAATAATTCACCCCTCCACTTT
.,TRBV5-1,.,TRBJ2-6,CASSLGSGANVLTF,TGCGCCAGCAGCTTAGGCTCTGGGGCCAACGTCCTGACTTTC
.,TRBV2,.,TRBJ2-3,CASISGSADTQYF,TGTGCCAGCATCTCGGGGTCGGCGGATACGCAGTATTTT